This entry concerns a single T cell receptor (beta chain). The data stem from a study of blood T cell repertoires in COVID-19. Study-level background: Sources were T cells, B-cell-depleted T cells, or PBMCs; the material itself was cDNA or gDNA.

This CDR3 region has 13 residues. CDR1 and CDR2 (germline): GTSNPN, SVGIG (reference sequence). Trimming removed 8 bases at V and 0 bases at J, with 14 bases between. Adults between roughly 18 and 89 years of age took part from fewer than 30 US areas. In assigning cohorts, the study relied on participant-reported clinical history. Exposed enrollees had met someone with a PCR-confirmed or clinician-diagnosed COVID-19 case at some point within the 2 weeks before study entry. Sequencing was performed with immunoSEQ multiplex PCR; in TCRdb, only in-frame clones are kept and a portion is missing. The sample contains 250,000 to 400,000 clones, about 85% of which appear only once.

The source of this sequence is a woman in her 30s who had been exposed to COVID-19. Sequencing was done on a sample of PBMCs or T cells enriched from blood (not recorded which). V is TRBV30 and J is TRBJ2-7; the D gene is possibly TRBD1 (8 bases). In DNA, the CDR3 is TGTGCCGGAAACAGGGGGGGCTCCTACGAGCAGTACTTC. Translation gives CAGNRGGSYEQYF. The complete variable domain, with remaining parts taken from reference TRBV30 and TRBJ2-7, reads SQTIHQWPATLVQPVGSPLSLECTVEGTSNPNLYWYRQAAGRGLQLLFYSVGIGQISSEVPQNLSASRPQDRQFILSSKKLLLSDSGFYLCAGNRGGSYEQYFGPGTRLTVT.